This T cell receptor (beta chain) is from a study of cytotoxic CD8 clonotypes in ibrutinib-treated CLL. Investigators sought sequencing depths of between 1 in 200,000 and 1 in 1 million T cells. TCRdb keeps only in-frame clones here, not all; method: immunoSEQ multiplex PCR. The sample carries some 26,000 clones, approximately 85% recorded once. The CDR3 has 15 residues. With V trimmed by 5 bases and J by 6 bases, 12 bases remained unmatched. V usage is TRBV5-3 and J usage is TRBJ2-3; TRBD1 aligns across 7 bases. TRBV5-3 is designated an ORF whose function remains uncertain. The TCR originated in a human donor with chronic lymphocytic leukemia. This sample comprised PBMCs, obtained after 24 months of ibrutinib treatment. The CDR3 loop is CARRPKTGSLDTQYF. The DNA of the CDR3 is TGTGCCAGAAGACCTAAGACAGGGTCCCTCGATACGCAGTATTTT.